Below are 18 T cell receptor beta chains sequenced from a single sample in a study of metastatic and nonmetastatic thyroid tumors (dated by TCRdb to the early 2020s). The library relied on PCR. Sequencing took place on an Illumina HiSeq 4000. The raw public data were reprocessed by TCRdb itself: fastp quality trimming at Q25, MiXCR clonotype calling, in-frame beta chains only. The sample has 14,000 to 15,000 clones on record, less than 4.5% of them singletons. In total, the top ten clones hold around 29% of the sample. No treatment had been received by any patient before thyroid surgery. The sample comprised tumor tissue. The receptors come from a female donor with papillary thyroid cancer or a benign thyroid nodule (not recorded which). Some clones in this sample may be carry-over from other donors' samples.

The chain has TRBV6-2 or TRBV6-3 and TRBJ2-7; D is uncertain. Germline assignment: CDR1 MNHEY and CDR2 SVGEGT. V dropped 0 bases and J dropped 2 bases, with 8 bases sitting between them. The length of the CDR3 is 14 residues. The CDR3 DNA follows: TGTGCCAGCAGTTACTCGAGAGAAACCTACGAGCAGTACTTC. This gives the protein CASSYSRETYEQYF.

This sequence joins TRBV28 and TRBJ2-7; TRBD2 matches at 10 bases. Germline V gene sequence: CDR1 MDHEN, CDR2 SYDVKM. This CDR3 spans 14 amino acids. V shed 5 bases and J 2 bases; nucleotides not matched to a gene: 3. CDR3 DNA: TGTGCCAGCAGTGTGAGCGGGAGGGCCTACGAGCAGTACTTC. This encodes CASSVSGRAYEQYF.

This clone was detected a few times. In the same sample, other DNA sequences code for this CDR3. V is TRBV27 and J is TRBJ2-3; 7 bases are a match to TRBD2. The CDR3 consists of 16 residues. From germline, CDR1 is MNHEY and CDR2 SMNVEV (reference sequence). V shed 5 bases and J 0 bases; nucleotides not matched to a gene: 8. The CDR3, as DNA: TGTGCCAGCAGTCCTCTCGAAGCGGGAAGCACAGATACGCAGTATTTT. It specifies CASSPLEAGSTDTQYF.

CDR3 sequence (DNA): TGTGCCAGCAGTTTGGTGGACAGGGGGCTCCACACTTATAATTCACCCCTCCACTTT. It translates to CASSLVDRGLHTYNSPLHF. This chain uses TRBV28 with TRBJ1-6; 11 bases are shared with TRBD1. Germline V gives CDR1 MDHEN, CDR2 SYDVKM. Germline trimming cut 3 bases from V and 4 bases from J; bases unmatched to any gene: 11. The CDR3 loop spans 19 amino acids.

This CDR3 reads CASTTNTEAFF. In DNA form, the CDR3 reads TGTGCCAGCACAACGAACACTGAAGCTTTCTTT. This chain uses TRBV6-1 with TRBJ1-1; the D is unclear. The germline CDR1 and CDR2 sequences are MNHNS and SASEGT. Deletions cut 7 bases from V and 1 base from J, with 4 bases between. There are 11 residues in the CDR3.

Comments on this clone: At one end the junction does not follow the germline gene, possibly because of a read error. V usage is TRBV28 and J usage is TRBJ2-3; D call uncertain. The CDR3 extends over 13 amino acids. Germline CDR1 is MDHEN and CDR2 is SYDVKM. The CDR3 spells CASGSWGKDTQCF. CDR3 bases: TGTGCCAGCGGTAGTTGGGGTAAAGATACGCAGTGTTTT.

This clone has a handful of counts. The chain recombines TRBV9 with TRBJ2-5, with 8 positions matching TRBD1. The CDR3 is made up of 14 amino acids. Per germline, CDR1 SGDLS and CDR2 YYNGEE. The trim removed 3 bases at V and 4 bases at J, leaving 5 bases unmatched. The CDR3 region has the DNA TGTGCCAGCAGCGCCGACAGGGGAGGAGAGACCCAGTACTTC. Its protein product is CASSADRGGETQYF.

This sequence joins TRBV12-3 or TRBV12-4 and TRBJ2-7; D may match TRBD1 or TRBD2 (5 bases each). The V and J ends lost 6 bases and 5 bases respectively, with 17 bases between them. This CDR3 comprises 14 residues. The CDR3 DNA follows: TGTGCCAGCAGCCCTATTAGGGGAGCCGACGAGCAGTACTTC. Translated, it gives CASSPIRGADEQYF.

A remark on this clone: Its ends do not fully match the called genes, so a read error is possible. The CDR3: CAGSWSQGFDGYTF. The CDR3, as DNA: TGTGCCGGCAGTTGGTCACAGGGGTTCGATGGCTACACCTTC. V and J are TRBV27 and TRBJ1-2; TRBD1 matches at 7 bases. Per germline, CDR1 MNHEY and CDR2 SMNVEV (reference sequence). This CDR3 is 14 amino acids long.

This clone was observed a few times. V is TRBV20-1 and J is TRBJ2-1; possibly TRBD2 for D (5 bases). Germline values: CDR1 DFQATT, CDR2 SNEGSKA (reference sequence). This CDR3 is 11 amino acids long. Trimming stripped 3 bases from V and 9 bases from J, with 9 bases between. The CDR3 protein is CSASYRGEQFF. The CDR3 coding sequence is TGCAGTGCTAGCTACCGGGGTGAGCAGTTCTTC.

This clone has more than one count but fewer than ten. V is TRBV24-1 and J is TRBJ2-1; 11 nucleotides align to TRBD2. CDR1 is KGHDR, CDR2 SFDVKD, per germline. The CDR3 spans 16 residues. The ends lost 1 base at V and 7 bases at J; junction bases unmatched: 5. For the CDR3, the DNA is TGTGCCACCAGTGATTTTAGCGGGAGGGTGGGGAATGAGCAGTTCTTC. Translating gives CATSDFSGRVGNEQFF.

The V and J genes are TRBV7-8 and TRBJ2-2; D gene uncertain. V was cut by 7 bases and J by 4 bases, with 10 bases left in between. Germline V gives CDR1 SGHVS, CDR2 FQNEAQ. This CDR3 has 13 residues. The CDR3 DNA reads TGTGCCAGCAAAGGGTCAGTCACCGGGGAGCTGTTTTTT. It codes for CASKGSVTGELFF.

The chain employs TRBV19 and TRBJ2-5, with D possibly matching TRBD1 (7 bases). This CDR3 is built from 15 residues. CDR1 and CDR2 (germline): LNHDA, SQIVND (reference sequence). V was shortened by 1 base and J by 5 bases, with 14 bases between the two germline ends. CDR3 DNA sequence: TGTGCCAGTAGTATAGGGAGGGGGCGTGGGGAGACCCAGTACTTC. Translating it yields CASSIGRGRGETQYF.

This clone was observed a handful of times. The chain employs TRBV5-1 and TRBJ2-5; TRBD1 agrees at 10 bases. The V segment lost 4 bases and the J segment 2 bases; nucleotides outside the gene matches: 17. This CDR3 has 19 amino acids. Germline loops: CDR1 SGHRS, CDR2 YFSETQ. The DNA for the CDR3 is TGCGCCAGCAGCCATTTAACCGGGACAGGGGTCTCCTTTCAAGAGACCCAGTACTTC. Translating it yields CASSHLTGTGVSFQETQYF.

This chain uses TRBV27 with TRBJ1-2, with a weak D call TRBD1 (5 bases). V gave up 6 bases and J gave up 9 bases, with 11 bases separating them. This CDR3 spans 11 amino acids. CDR1 MNHEY and CDR2 SMNVEV come from the germline V gene (reference sequence). The CDR3 nucleotides read TGTGCCAGCAGGAGCCAGGGCAGCTACACCTTC. Translated: CASRSQGSYTF.

This clone was counted at least ten times. This rearrangement joins TRBV28 to TRBJ2-2, with 7 bases aligning to TRBD2. The junction had 4 bases not matched to a gene; V was cut back by 3 bases and J by 3 bases. Germline CDR1 and CDR2: MDHEN and SYDVKM. The CDR3 spans 15 residues. DNA of the CDR3: TGTGCCAGCAGTTTTGGGGGGGTAGACACCGGGGAGCTGTTTTTT. Its translation is CASSFGGVDTGELFF.

This sequence joins TRBV28 and TRBJ1-2, with unresolved D. V dropped 6 bases and J dropped 7 bases, with 3 bases sitting between them. CDR3 size: 9 residues. Germline CDR1 and CDR2: MDHEN and SYDVKM. In DNA, the CDR3 is TGTGCCAGCAGGGGTGGCTACACCTTC. It encodes CASRGGYTF.

The chain couples TRBV6-2 or TRBV6-3 to TRBJ2-5; 11 bases fit TRBD2. CDR1 is MNHEY and CDR2 is SVGEGT in the germline V gene. The CDR3 totals 18 residues. V was clipped by 6 bases and J by 0 bases; unmatched bases: 12. The CDR3 DNA sequence: TGTGCCAGCAGCCGCGGACTAGCGGGCATAGGGTACCAAGAGACCCAGTACTTC. It specifies CASSRGLAGIGYQETQYF.